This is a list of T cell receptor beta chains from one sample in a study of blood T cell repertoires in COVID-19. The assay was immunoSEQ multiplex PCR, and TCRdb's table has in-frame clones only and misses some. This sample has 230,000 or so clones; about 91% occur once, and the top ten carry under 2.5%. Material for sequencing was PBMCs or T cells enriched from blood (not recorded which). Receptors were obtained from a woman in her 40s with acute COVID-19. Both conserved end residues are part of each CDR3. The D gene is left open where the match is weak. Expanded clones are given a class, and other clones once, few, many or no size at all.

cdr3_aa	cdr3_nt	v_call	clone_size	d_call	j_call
CASRTKKVGRGIDTQYF	TGCGCCAGCAGAACAAAGAAGGTCGGCAGGGGAATCGATACGCAGTATTTT	TRBV23-1	NA	NA	TRBJ2-3
CATSDRRGRAYSYNEQFF	TGTGCCACCAGTGATCGTAGGGGGCGGGCCTACTCCTACAATGAGCAGTTCTTC	TRBV24-1	NA	TRBD1	TRBJ2-1
CASRGGWADRGAHGDEQYF	TGTGCCAGTAGGGGGGGTTGGGCCGATCGCGGAGCCCATGGGGACGAGCAGTACTTC	TRBV7-8	NA	NA	TRBJ2-7
CASSPGQGAYTQYF	TGTGCCAGTAGTCCGGGACAGGGGGCATATACGCAGTATTTT	TRBV19	once	TRBD1	TRBJ2-3
CASSTLGGGQGGNTIYF	TGTGCCAGTAGTACCCTTGGTGGAGGACAGGGTGGAAACACCATATATTTT	TRBV19	NA	TRBD1	TRBJ1-3
CASSLRPKLAGGPGEQFF	TGTGCCAGCAGCTTAAGGCCCAAACTAGCGGGAGGGCCGGGTGAGCAGTTCTTC	TRBV11-3	NA	TRBD2	TRBJ2-1
CASSVRDYNEQFF	TGTGCCAGCAGCGTTCGGGACTACAATGAGCAGTTCTTC	TRBV9	NA	NA	TRBJ2-1
CASSYRTPTGNTIYF	TGTGCCAGCAGCTATCGTACCCCGACAGGAAACACCATATATTTT	TRBV5-4	NA	NA	TRBJ1-3
CASSQDRGRSPLHF	TGCGCCAGCAGCCAGGACAGGGGGCGTTCACCCCTCCACTTT	TRBV4-3	NA	TRBD1	TRBJ1-6
CAIRDFSYNEQFF	TGTGCCATCAGGGACTTCTCCTACAATGAGCAGTTCTTC	TRBV10-3	NA	NA	TRBJ2-1
CASSQGLAGAYAASTDTQYF	TGTGCCAGCAGCCAGGGACTAGCGGGAGCATACGCGGCAAGCACAGATACGCAGTATTTT	TRBV3-1/TRBV3-2	NA	TRBD2	TRBJ2-3
CASSLGPFTGEQYF	TGTGCCAGCAGCTTAGGCCCCTTTACAGGGGAGCAGTACTTC	TRBV7-9	NA	NA	TRBJ2-7
CASSPGAVGNQPQHF	TGTGCCAGCTCACCAGGAGCTGTGGGCAATCAGCCCCAGCATTTT	TRBV18	NA	NA	TRBJ1-5
CASTQTSGPQETQYF	TGCGCCAGCACCCAGACTAGCGGGCCGCAAGAGACCCAGTACTTC	TRBV5-1	NA	TRBD2	TRBJ2-5
CASSFRDRGSTDTQYF	TGCGCCAGCAGCTTCCGGGACAGGGGTAGCACAGATACGCAGTATTTT	TRBV5-1	NA	TRBD1	TRBJ2-3
CASSRPSGGYNEQFF	TGTGCCAGCTCTCGCCCTAGTGGGGGGTACAATGAGCAGTTCTTC	TRBV6-5	NA	NA	TRBJ2-1
CASSLFNSYNSPLHF	TGCGCCAGCAGCCTTTTTAACTCCTATAATTCACCCCTCCACTTT	TRBV5-1	NA	NA	TRBJ1-6
CASMDRGFVETQYF	TGTGCCAGCATGGACAGGGGTTTTGTTGAGACCCAGTACTTC	TRBV25-1	NA	TRBD1	TRBJ2-5
CATSQTRAETGELFF	TGTGCCACCAGCCAGACTAGGGCTGAGACCGGGGAGCTGTTTTTT	TRBV24-1	few	NA	TRBJ2-2
CASSPTHGYGYTF	TGTGCCAGCAGTCCGACACATGGCTATGGCTACACCTTC	TRBV12-3/TRBV12-4	NA	NA	TRBJ1-2
CASSVMAENTEAFF	TGTGCCAGCAGCGTTATGGCCGAGAACACTGAAGCTTTCTTT	TRBV9	NA	NA	TRBJ1-1
CASSSGLAPQETQYF	TGTGCCAGCAGCTCCGGACTAGCCCCCCAAGAGACCCAGTACTTC	TRBV11-2	NA	TRBD2	TRBJ2-5
CASSDFRGNTGELFF	TGTGCCAGCTCCGATTTTAGGGGGAACACCGGGGAGCTGTTTTTT	TRBV6-6	NA	NA	TRBJ2-2
CATSDLGTGNTDTQYF	TGTGCCACCAGTGATTTGGGGACAGGGAACACAGATACGCAGTATTTT	TRBV24-1	NA	TRBD1	TRBJ2-3
CASSLTGGRGETQYF	TGCGCCAGCAGCTTAACAGGGGGCCGGGGAGAGACCCAGTACTTC	TRBV5-1	NA	TRBD1	TRBJ2-5
CASSARTGFGELFF	TGTGCCAGCAGCGCACGGACAGGGTTCGGGGAGCTGTTTTTT	TRBV11-3	NA	TRBD1	TRBJ2-2
CASSLDGGGAYGYTF	TGTGCCAGCAGCTTAGATGGGGGGGGAGCCTATGGCTACACCTTC	TRBV7-2	NA	NA	TRBJ1-2
CASSLLGQTNEKLFF	TGTGCCAGCAGCTTATTGGGACAGACTAATGAAAAACTGTTTTTT	TRBV7-2	NA	TRBD1	TRBJ1-4
CASSRGTGVDEKLFF	TGTGCCAGCAGCCGGGGGACAGGGGTGGATGAAAAACTGTTTTTT	TRBV4-2	NA	TRBD1	TRBJ1-4
CSVRGQANPSSYNEQFF	TGCAGCGTCCGCGGACAGGCCAACCCGAGCTCCTACAATGAGCAGTTCTTC	TRBV29-1	NA	TRBD1	TRBJ2-1
CISNRVNTGELFF	TGTATTTCCAACAGGGTAAACACCGGGGAGCTGTTTTTT	TRBV19	NA	NA	TRBJ2-2
CASRTGTLRDTIYF	TGTGCCAGCCGGACAGGGACGCTTCGGGACACCATATATTTT	TRBV19	NA	TRBD1	TRBJ1-3
CASSFPTEIYGYTF	TGTGCCAGCAGCTTCCCGACAGAAATCTATGGCTACACCTTC	TRBV5-4	NA	NA	TRBJ1-2
CASSFQGSYNEQFF	TGTGCCAGCAGTTTCCAGGGCTCCTACAATGAGCAGTTCTTC	TRBV27	NA	NA	TRBJ2-1
CATSDGQGNQPQHF	TGTGCCACCAGTGATGGGCAGGGAAATCAGCCCCAGCATTTT	TRBV24-1	NA	NA	TRBJ1-5
CATTGSFSGNTIYF	TGTGCCACCACCGGTAGTTTCTCTGGAAACACCATATATTTT	TRBV24-1	NA	NA	TRBJ1-3
CASSPSPTGLSGYTF	TGTGCCAGCAGCCCATCACCGACAGGGCTGAGTGGCTACACCTTC	TRBV3-1/TRBV3-2	NA	TRBD1	TRBJ1-2
CASSMMTPGQGNNSPLHF	TGTGCCAGTAGTATGATGACCCCTGGACAGGGCAATAATTCACCCCTCCACTTT	TRBV19	NA	TRBD1	TRBJ1-6
CASSLALPGLNEKLFF	TGCGCCAGCAGCCTGGCCCTCCCAGGCCTTAATGAAAAACTGTTTTTT	TRBV5-1	NA	NA	TRBJ1-4
CASSYSSGGREQFF	TGTGCCAGCAGTTACTCGTCAGGGGGCAGAGAGCAGTTCTTC	TRBV6-5	NA	TRBD1	TRBJ2-1
CASRELPGQRKLFF	TGTGCCAGTAGGGAACTACCGGGACAAAGAAAACTGTTTTTT	TRBV19	NA	NA	TRBJ1-4
CASSLDGQGYEQYF	TGCGCCAGCAGCTTGGACGGACAGGGCTACGAGCAGTACTTC	TRBV5-1	NA	TRBD1	TRBJ2-7
CASSPDNFGQYF	TGTGCCAGCAGCCCCGACAATTTCGGGCAGTACTTC	TRBV7-9	NA	NA	TRBJ2-7
CASCGTSFPAFF	TGTGCCAGCTGCGGGACCTCCTTTCCCGCTTTCTTT	TRBV2	NA	NA	TRBJ1-1
CASSQMGLAGVDTDTQYF	TGTGCCAGCAGCCAAATGGGACTAGCGGGAGTGGATACAGATACGCAGTATTTT	TRBV5-4	NA	TRBD2	TRBJ2-3
CAISERDYRVSGANVLTF	TGTGCCATCAGTGAGCGGGACTACCGAGTCTCTGGGGCCAACGTCCTGACTTTC	TRBV10-3	NA	TRBD2	TRBJ2-6